Below are 9 T cell receptor beta chains sequenced from a single sample in a study of T cell responses to AZD1222 COVID-19 vaccine (dated by TCRdb to the early 2020s). The library was obtained by the immunoSEQ multiplex PCR assay. TCRdb re-hosts the immuneACCESS table, in-frame sequences only. Its copies lack some clones; in the studies checked, an unresolved V gene accounts for under half of them, and the cause for the rest is not known. The sample records around 150,000 clones, over 75% of which are singletons. The ten top clones hold around 3.1% of the sample. The time point label, read with the paper, signifies: about 28 days (+/-7) after the second vaccine dose. Source: peripheral blood, taken 28 days after the second AZD1222 dose. Receptor source: an adult who received the AZD1222 COVID-19 vaccine.

This rearrangement joins TRBV2 to TRBJ2-1; the match to TRBD2 covers 14 bases. CDR1 is SNHLY, CDR2 FYNNEI, per germline. The CDR3 covers 13 residues. Trimming cost V 6 bases and J 12 bases; bases outside gene matches: 4. The CDR3 nucleotides are TGTGCCAGCAGGGGACTAGCGGGAGTATGGCAGTTCTTC. Protein product: CASRGLAGVWQFF.

J is TRBJ1-6 and V is TRBV21-1; no check of the table's D call, TRBD1, against the DNA was made. TRBV21-1 is a documented pseudogene. CDR3 length: 15 residues. The CDR3 reads CASSPQGCYNSPLHF. The CDR3 coding sequence is TGTGCCAGCAGCCCCCAGGGGTGCTATAATTCACCCCTCCACTTT.

The V and J genes are TRBV19 and TRBJ2-1; tentative D call: TRBD1 (6 bases). Trimming took 3 bases from V and 3 from J, leaving 12 bases between them. CDR3 length: 15 residues. CDR1 and CDR2 (germline): LNHDA, SQIVND (reference sequence). CDR3 coding DNA: TGTGCCAGTAGTATCGGGGCAGGGGACTACAATGAGCAGTTCTTC. This gives the protein CASSIGAGDYNEQFF. Full variable domain (outside the CDR3, taken from reference TRBV19 and TRBJ2-1): DGGITQSPKYLFRKEGQNVTLSCEQNLNHDAMYWYRQDPGQGLRLIYYSQIVNDFQKGDIAEGYSVSREKKESFPLTVTSAQKNPTAFYLCASSIGAGDYNEQFFGPGTRLTVL.

V is TRBV6-2 or TRBV6-3 and J is TRBJ2-1; a possible D gene is TRBD2 (6 bases). Trimming removed 5 bases at V and 9 bases at J, with 20 bases between. The CDR3 covers 15 residues. Germline CDR1 MNHEY, CDR2 SVGEGT. The DNA for the CDR3 is TGTGCCAGCAGTAAGCTCCCTCCCTTCGGGGGTGAGCAGTTCTTC. This encodes CASSKLPPFGGEQFF.

This clone has just one count. This rearrangement joins TRBV24-1 to TRBJ2-1; D is ambiguous. The CDR3 covers 12 residues. V lost 4 bases and J 2 bases, leaving 2 bases between the germline ends. Germline CDR1 reads KGHDR; CDR2 reads SFDVKD. DNA of the CDR3: TGTGCCACCAGTGACCCCTACAATGAGCAGTTCTTC. Translated, it gives CATSDPYNEQFF.

V usage is TRBV5-1 and J usage is TRBJ2-1, with 8 bases matching TRBD2. CDR1 is SGHRS, CDR2 YFSETQ, per germline. This CDR3 is 15 amino acids long. The V and J ends lost 2 bases and 1 base, in that order; junction bases with no gene match: 2. CDR3 sequence (DNA): TGCGCCAGCAGCTTTAGCGGGATGTCCTACAATGAGCAGTTCTTC. The encoded protein is CASSFSGMSYNEQFF.

V is TRBV6-6 and J is TRBJ2-5; TRBD2 agrees at 12 bases. The length of the CDR3 is 13 residues. Looked up from germline, CDR1 is MNHNY and CDR2 is SVGAGI (reference sequence). V was pared by 6 bases and J by 7 bases, with 3 bases of the junction left unmatched. The CDR3 DNA reads as TGTGCCAGCAGGGAGGGACTAGCGGGGACCCAGTACTTC. This translates into CASREGLAGTQYF.

This chain joins TRBV5-4 and TRBJ2-5, with 11 bases matching TRBD2. The CDR3 totals 17 residues. Losses at the gene ends were 2 bases for V and 7 bases for J; bases not matched to a gene: 13. Germline V gives CDR1 SGHNT, CDR2 YYREEE (reference sequence). The DNA of the CDR3 is TGTGCCAGCAGCTTAGGGGCTCTAGCGGGAGGCGGGGGGACCCAGTACTTC. Translation gives CASSLGALAGGGGTQYF.

This chain links TRBV6-5 with TRBJ2-3; D might be TRBD2 (6 bases). V dropped 6 bases and J dropped 6 bases, with 16 bases sitting between them. The CDR3 is 14 residues long. Per germline, CDR1 MNHEY and CDR2 SVGAGI. The CDR3 sequence is CASSPTSTRDTQYF. CDR3 DNA: TGTGCCAGCAGCCCGACTAGTACAAGGGATACGCAGTATTTT.